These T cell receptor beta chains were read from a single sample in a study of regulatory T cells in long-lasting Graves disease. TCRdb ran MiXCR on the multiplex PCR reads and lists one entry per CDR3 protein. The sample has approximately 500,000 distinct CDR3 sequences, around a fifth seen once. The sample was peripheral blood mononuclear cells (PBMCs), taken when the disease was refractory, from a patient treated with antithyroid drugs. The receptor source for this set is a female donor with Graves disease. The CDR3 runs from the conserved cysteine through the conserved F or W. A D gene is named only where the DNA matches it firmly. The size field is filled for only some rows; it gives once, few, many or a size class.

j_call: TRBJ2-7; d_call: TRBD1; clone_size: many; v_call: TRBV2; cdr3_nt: TGTGCCAGCAGTGTGGGGGACAGGGCAGACGAGCAGTACTTC; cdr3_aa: CASSVGDRADEQYF
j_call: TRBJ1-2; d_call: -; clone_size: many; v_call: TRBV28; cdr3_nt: TGTGCCAGCAGTTTACGGGCTAGGGATGGCTACACCTTC; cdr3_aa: CASSLRARDGYTF
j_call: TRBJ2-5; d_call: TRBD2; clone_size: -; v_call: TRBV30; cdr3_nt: TGTGCCTGGAGCTCGTGGCTAGCGGGGGTCCAAGAGACCCAGTACTTC; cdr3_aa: CAWSSWLAGVQETQYF
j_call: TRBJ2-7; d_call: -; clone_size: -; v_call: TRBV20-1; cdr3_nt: TGCAGTGTCCCCTCGGGGGATCGGGCTACGAGCGAGCAGTACTTC; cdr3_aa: CSVPSGDRATSEQYF
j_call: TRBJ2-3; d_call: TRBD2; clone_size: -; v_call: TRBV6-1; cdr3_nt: TGCGCCAGCAGTGAAGCGGGGGTGGATACGCAGTATTTT; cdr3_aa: CASSEAGVDTQYF
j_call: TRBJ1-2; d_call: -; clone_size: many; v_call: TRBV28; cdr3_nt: TGTGCCAGCAGTTTAAAGGGAAGTTTAAACTATGGCTACACCTTC; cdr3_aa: CASSLKGSLNYGYTF
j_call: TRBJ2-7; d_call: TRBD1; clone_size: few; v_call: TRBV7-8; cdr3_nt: TGTGCCAGCAGCTTATTCGTTGGACAGGGCCCCTACGAGCAGTACTTC; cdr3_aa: CASSLFVGQGPYEQYF
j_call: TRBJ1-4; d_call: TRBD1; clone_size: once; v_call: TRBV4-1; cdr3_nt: TGCGCCAGCAGCCAAGTCTCCGGACAGGCTAATGAAAAACTGTTTTTT; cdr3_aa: CASSQVSGQANEKLFF
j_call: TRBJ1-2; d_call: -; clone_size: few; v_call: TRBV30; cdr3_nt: TGTGCCCTGGACGTGGGGGGCTATGGCTACACCTTC; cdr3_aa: CALDVGGYGYTF
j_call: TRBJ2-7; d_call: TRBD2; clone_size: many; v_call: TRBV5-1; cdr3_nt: TGCGCCAGCAGCTCGGGGGGGCCCTTTGGCGAGCAGTACTTC; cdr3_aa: CASSSGGPFGEQYF
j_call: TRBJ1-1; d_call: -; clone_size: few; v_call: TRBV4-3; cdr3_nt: TGCGCCAGCAGCCAAGATCGGTACACGACCACTGAAGCTTTCTTT; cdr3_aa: CASSQDRYTTTEAFF
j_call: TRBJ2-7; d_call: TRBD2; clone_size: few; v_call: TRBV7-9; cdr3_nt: TGTGCCAGCAGACCAAGACTAGCGGAGGAGGTAACCTACGAGCAGTACTTC; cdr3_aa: CASRPRLAEEVTYEQYF
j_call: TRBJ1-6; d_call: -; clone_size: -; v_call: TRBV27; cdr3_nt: TGTGCCAGCCAATGGGCAGGGCAGTGGGGTTCACCCCTCCACTTT; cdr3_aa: CASQWAGQWGSPLHF
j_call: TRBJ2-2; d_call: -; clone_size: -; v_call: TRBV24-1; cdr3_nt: TGTGCCACCGAGGCACCGAACACCGGGGAGCTGTTTTTT; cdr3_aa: CATEAPNTGELFF
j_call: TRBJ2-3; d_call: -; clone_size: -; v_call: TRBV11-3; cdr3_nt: TGTGCCAGCAGCTTAGGCGGGGCCCGCACAGATACGCAGTATTTT; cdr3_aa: CASSLGGARTDTQYF
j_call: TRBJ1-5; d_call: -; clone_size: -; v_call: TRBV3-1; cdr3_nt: TGTGCCAGCAGCCAGGCTAATCAGCCCCAGCATTTT; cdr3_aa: CASSQANQPQHF
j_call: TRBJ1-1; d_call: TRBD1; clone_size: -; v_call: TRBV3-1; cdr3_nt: TGTGCCAGCAGCCGCGGGACAGATGGCACTGAAGCTTTCTTT; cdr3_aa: CASSRGTDGTEAFF
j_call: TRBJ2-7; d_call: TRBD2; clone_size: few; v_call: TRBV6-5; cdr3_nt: TGTGCCAGCAGTTACTTAGCGGGGATTCCCTACGAGCAGTACTTC; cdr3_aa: CASSYLAGIPYEQYF
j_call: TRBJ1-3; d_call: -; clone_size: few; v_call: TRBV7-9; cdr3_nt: TGTGCCAGCAGCCCGCCCTACAGGCTTGGAAACACCATATATTTT; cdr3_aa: CASSPPYRLGNTIYF
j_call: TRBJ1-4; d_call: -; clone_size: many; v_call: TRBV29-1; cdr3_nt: TGCAGCGTTGAAGTCGGCGAAAAACTGTTTTTT; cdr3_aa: CSVEVGEKLFF
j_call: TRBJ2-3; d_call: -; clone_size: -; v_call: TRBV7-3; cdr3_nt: TGTGCCAGCAGCTCGGGTCTGAACACAGATACGCAGTATTTT; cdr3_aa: CASSSGLNTDTQYF
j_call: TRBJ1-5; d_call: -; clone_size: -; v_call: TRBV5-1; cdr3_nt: TGTGCCAGCAGCGCTACACCGGGCAATCAGCCCCAGCATTTT; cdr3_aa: CASSATPGNQPQHF
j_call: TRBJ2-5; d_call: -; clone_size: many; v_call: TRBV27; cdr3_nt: TGTGCCAGCAGGCATTCCAGGGGGGGTGAGACCCAGTACTTC; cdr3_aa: CASRHSRGGETQYF
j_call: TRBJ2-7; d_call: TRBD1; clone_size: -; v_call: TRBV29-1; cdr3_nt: TGCAGCGTCGAGGGACAGGGGATCTACGAGCAGTACTTC; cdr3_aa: CSVEGQGIYEQYF
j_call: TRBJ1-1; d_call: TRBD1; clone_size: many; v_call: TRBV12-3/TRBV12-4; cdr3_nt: TGTGCCAGCAGTCCAACTGACAGGGACAAAGCTTTCTTT; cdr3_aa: CASSPTDRDKAFF
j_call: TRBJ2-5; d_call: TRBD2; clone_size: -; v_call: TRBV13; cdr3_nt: TGTGCCAGCAGCGACCTCACTAGCGGGGCCCAAGAGACCCAGTACTTC; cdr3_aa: CASSDLTSGAQETQYF
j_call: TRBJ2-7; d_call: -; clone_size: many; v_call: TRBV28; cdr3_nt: TGTGCCAGCGCTTCATCGGGGGCCCCGGACTACGAGCAGTACTTC; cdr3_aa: CASASSGAPDYEQYF
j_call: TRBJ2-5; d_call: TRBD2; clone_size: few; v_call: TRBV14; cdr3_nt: TGTGCCAGCTCACCCCGGACGGGAAGCGGGGGGACCCAAGAGACCCAGTACTTC; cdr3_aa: CASSPRTGSGGTQETQYF
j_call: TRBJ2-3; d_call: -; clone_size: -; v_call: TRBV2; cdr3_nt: TGTGCCAGCAGTGAAGCGGCCGGAACCGGAGACCCAGATACGCAGTATTTT; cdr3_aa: CASSEAAGTGDPDTQYF
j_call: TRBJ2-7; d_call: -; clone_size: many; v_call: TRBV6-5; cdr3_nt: TGTGCCAGCAGTTCGATCGGGAAGCAGTACTTC; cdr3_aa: CASSSIGKQYF
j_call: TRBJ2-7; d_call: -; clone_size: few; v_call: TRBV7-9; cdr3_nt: TGTGCCAGCAGCGGAGGAGGGACCTACGAGCAGTACTTC; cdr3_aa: CASSGGGTYEQYF
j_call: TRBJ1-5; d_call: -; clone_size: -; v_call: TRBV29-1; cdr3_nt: TGCAGCGCCCTGGGGGAGGGAGGTCAGCCCCAGCATTTT; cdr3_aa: CSALGEGGQPQHF
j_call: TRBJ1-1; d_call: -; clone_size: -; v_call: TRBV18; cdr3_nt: TGTGCCAGCTACAGGGAAATGAACACTGAAGCTTTCTTT; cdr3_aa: CASYREMNTEAFF
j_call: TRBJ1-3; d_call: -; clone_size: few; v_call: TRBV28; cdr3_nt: TGTGCCAGCAGTTTATTGGTGACAGGTGCTGGAAGCACCATATATTTT; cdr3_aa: CASSLLVTGAGSTIYF
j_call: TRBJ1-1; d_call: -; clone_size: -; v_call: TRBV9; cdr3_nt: TGTGCCAGCAGCGTTTCAGGGACCCTAGTGAACACTGAAGCTTTCTTT; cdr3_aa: CASSVSGTLVNTEAFF
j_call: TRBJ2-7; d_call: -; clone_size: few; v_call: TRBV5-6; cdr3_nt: TGTGCCAGCAGTCCAGCGTCCCTTGGGCCCTACGAGCAGTACTTC; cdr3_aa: CASSPASLGPYEQYF
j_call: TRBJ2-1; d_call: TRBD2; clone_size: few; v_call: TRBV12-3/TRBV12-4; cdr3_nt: TGTGCCAGCAGTCCCGCGGGGGGCCCCTACAATGAGCAGTTCTTC; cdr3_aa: CASSPAGGPYNEQFF
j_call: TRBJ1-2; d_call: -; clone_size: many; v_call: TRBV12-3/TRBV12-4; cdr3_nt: TGTGCCAGCACTGATAACTATGGCTACACCTTC; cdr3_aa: CASTDNYGYTF
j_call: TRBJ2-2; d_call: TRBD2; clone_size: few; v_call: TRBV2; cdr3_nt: TGTGCCAGCAGTGAAGGACTAGCGGGGGGGCCGACTGGCACCGGGGAGCTGTTTTTT; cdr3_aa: CASSEGLAGGPTGTGELFF
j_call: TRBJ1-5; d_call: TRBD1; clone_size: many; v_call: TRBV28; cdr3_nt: TGTGCCAGCAGTTCGGGACAGTCTCATAGCAATCAGCCCCAGCATTTT; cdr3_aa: CASSSGQSHSNQPQHF
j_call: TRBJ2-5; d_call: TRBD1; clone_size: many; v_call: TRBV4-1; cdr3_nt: TGCGCCAGCAGCCCTTACGGACAGGGCGAGACCCAGTACTTC; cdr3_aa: CASSPYGQGETQYF
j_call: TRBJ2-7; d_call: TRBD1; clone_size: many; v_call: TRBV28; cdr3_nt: TGTGCCAGCAGTTTAACGCCGACAGGGTCCTGGGAGCAGTACTTC; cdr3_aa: CASSLTPTGSWEQYF
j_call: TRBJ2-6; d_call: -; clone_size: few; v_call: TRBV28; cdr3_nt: TGTGCCAGCAGTTTACCTCTCTACTCTGGGGCCAACGTCCTGACTTTC; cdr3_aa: CASSLPLYSGANVLTF
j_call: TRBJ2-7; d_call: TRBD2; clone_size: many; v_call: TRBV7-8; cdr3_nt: TGTGCCAGCAGCCCTCGGGAGGGGAACTACGAGCAGTACTTC; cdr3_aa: CASSPREGNYEQYF
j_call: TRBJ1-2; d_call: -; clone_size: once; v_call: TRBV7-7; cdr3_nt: TGTGCTAGCAGCTCTTCCAGGGGTGGTTCAAACTATGGCTACATCTTC; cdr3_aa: CASSSSRGGSNYGYIF
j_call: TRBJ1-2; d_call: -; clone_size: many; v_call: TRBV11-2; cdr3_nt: TGTGCCAGCAGCTCGGACAGAGAGTATGGCTACACCTTC; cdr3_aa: CASSSDREYGYTF
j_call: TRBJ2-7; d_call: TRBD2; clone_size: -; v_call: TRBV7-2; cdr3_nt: TGTGCCAGCAGCTTAATGGCTAGCGGGTCTACCGAGCAGTACTTC; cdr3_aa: CASSLMASGSTEQYF
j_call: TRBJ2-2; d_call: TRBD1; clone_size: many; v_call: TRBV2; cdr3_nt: TGTGCCAGCAGTGCACGGACAGGGGGTAGCGGGGAGCTGTTTTTT; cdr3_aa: CASSARTGGSGELFF